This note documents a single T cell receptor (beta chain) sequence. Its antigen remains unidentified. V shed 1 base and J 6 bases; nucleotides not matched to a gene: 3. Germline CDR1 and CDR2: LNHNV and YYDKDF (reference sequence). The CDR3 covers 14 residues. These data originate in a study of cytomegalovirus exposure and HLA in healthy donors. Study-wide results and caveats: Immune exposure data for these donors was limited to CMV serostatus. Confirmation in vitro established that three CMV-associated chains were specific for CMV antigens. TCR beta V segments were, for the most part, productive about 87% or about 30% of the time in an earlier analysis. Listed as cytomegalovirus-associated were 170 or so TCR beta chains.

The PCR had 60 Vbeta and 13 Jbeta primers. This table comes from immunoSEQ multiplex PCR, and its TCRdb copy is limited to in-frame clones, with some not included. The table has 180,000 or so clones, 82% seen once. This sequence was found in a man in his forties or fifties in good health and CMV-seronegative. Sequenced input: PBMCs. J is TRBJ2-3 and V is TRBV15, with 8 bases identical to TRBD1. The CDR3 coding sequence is TGTGCCACCAGCAGAGTCCAGGGGGCGGATACGCAGTATTTT. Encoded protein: CATSRVQGADTQYF. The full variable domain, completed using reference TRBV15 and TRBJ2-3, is DAMVIQNPRYQVTQFGKPVTLSCSQTLNHNVMYWYQQKSSQAPKLLFHYYDKDFNNEADTPDNFQSRRPNTSFCFLDIRSPGLGDTAMYLCATSRVQGADTQYFGPGTRLTVL.